This T cell receptor (beta chain) was identified in a study of OX40 agonist ivuxolimab in advanced cancers. As for the study in general: Patients treated during dose escalation were battling hepatocellular carcinoma, melanoma, renal cell or head and neck cancer. Having had anti-PD-1, anti-PD-L1 or anti-CTLA-4 therapy before was allowed, and roughly 38% had some. Study findings and constraints: The authors did not determine the antigen specificity of the expanded peripheral T cells. Nonresponders included some who also had low normalized T-cell clonal expansion.

Germline V CDR1 and CDR2: KGHSH, LQKENI. The CDR3 is 14 residues long. V was clipped by 2 bases and J by 5 bases, with 13 bases between them. Using immunoSEQ multiplex PCR, the repertoire was profiled, and TCRdb retains in-frame clones only, with some absent. The sample yields approximately 80,000 clones, approximately 90% seen once. As concerns this clone: Its cognate antigen is unknown.

Sequences were derived from CD4+ or CD8+ T cells sorted from blood, sampled in a trial of the OX40 agonist ivuxolimab. The TCR originated in an adult with an advanced solid tumor such as melanoma, head and neck, liver or kidney cancer. The V gene is TRBV18, the J gene TRBJ2-7; the D gene is possibly TRBD2 (6 bases). The CDR3 protein is CASSPIGEANEQYF. DNA for the CDR3: TGTGCCAGCTCACCAATTGGGGAGGCAAACGAGCAGTACTTC.